Listed here is a single T cell receptor (beta chain). Its matching antigen is unknown. The source of the sample is a study of T cell repertoires in cytomegalovirus infection. Study as a whole: Peptides in the study included HLA-C-restricted and HLA-B-restricted CMV epitopes. TCR beta signatures that were public indicated CMV infection and matching HLA type. The study's findings and limits: Dominating the ex vivo response were HLA-C-restricted CMV-specific TCR beta clonotypes. There were carriers of CMV plus the relevant HLA, and cumulative public TCR beta family frequency identified them.

TCRdb analysed the reads with MiXCR anew, one entry per CDR3 protein. This sample has around 430,000 distinct CDR3 sequences, with 40% to 50% found just once. Germline assignment: CDR1 SNHLY and CDR2 FYNNEI. This CDR3 region has 17 residues. V trimming: 0 bases; J trimming: 8 bases; junction bases outside the gene matches: 11. The chain couples TRBV2 to TRBJ2-1; 9 bases line up with TRBD1. The sequencing here drew on cultured PBMCs, taken from culture after CMV antigen stimulation. The sequence came from a human donor in good health (CMV status not recorded). Some clones in this sample may be carry-over from other donors' samples. CDR3 residues: CASSEARSGTGPDEQFF. The CDR3 DNA follows: TGTGCCAGCAGTGAAGCACGATCCGGGACAGGGCCCGATGAGCAGTTCTTC.